These 10 T cell receptor beta chains came from one sample sequenced in a study of blood T cell repertoires in COVID-19 (TCRdb year 2020). Libraries were constructed by the immunoSEQ multiplex PCR assay. TCRdb limited this immuneACCESS table to in-frame rearrangements with V and J called. A share of clones is missing; checked studies link under half to unresolved V genes, and the rest is unexplained. The sample contains over 200,000 clones, 70% to 90% of them found a single time. Roughly 7.6% of the sample belongs to the ten largest clones. Sample: peripheral blood. The receptors originated from a woman in her 50s with active or convalescent COVID-19.

The V gene is TRBV2, the J gene TRBJ2-7; perhaps TRBD2 as D (5 bases). The length of the CDR3 is 15 residues. Trimming took 0 bases from V and 2 from J, leaving 11 bases between them. Germline V CDR1 and CDR2: SNHLY, FYNNEI. CDR3 nucleotide sequence: TGTGCCAGCAGTGAAGCCCCGGACTGGACCTACGAGCAGTACTTC. This gives the protein CASSEAPDWTYEQYF. Full variable domain (remainder filled in from reference TRBV2 and TRBJ2-7): EPEVTQTPSHQVTQMGQEVILRCVPISNHLYFYWYRQILGQKVEFLVSFYNNEISEKSEIFDDQFSVERPDGSNFTLKIRSTKLEDSAMYFCASSEAPDWTYEQYFGPGTRLTVT.

The V and J genes are TRBV19 and TRBJ1-2, with D unclear. Germline values: CDR1 LNHDA, CDR2 SQIVND (reference sequence). The length of the CDR3 is 12 residues. With 7 bases removed from V and 0 bases from J, the gap between germline ends came to 6 bases. The CDR3: CASNTANYGYTF. The DNA for the CDR3 is TGTGCCAGTAACACAGCTAACTATGGCTACACCTTC.

This chain links TRBV3-1 (or the pseudogene TRBV3-2) with TRBJ1-6; D is undetermined. CDR1 is LGHDT and CDR2 is YNNKEL in the germline V gene (reference sequence). V was cut by 4 bases and J by 0 bases, with 10 bases left in between. The CDR3 consists of 16 residues. DNA of the CDR3: TGTGCCAGCAGCCTGAGGTGGAGCTCCTATAATTCACCCCTCCACTTT. Translated: CASSLRWSSYNSPLHF.

The chain uses TRBV29-1 and TRBJ1-1, with D tentatively TRBD1 (5 bases). V lost 2 bases to trimming and J lost 5 bases, with 9 bases between them. This CDR3 is built from 12 residues. CDR1 is SQVTM, CDR2 ANQGSEA, per germline. The CDR3: CSVEQGKTEAFF. The CDR3 coding sequence is TGCAGCGTTGAACAGGGAAAAACTGAAGCTTTCTTT. The variable domain in full, with the rest retrieved from reference TRBV29-1 and TRBJ1-1, is SAVISQKPSRDICQRGTSLTIQCQVDSQVTMMFWYRQQPGQSLTLIATANQGSEATYESGFVIDKFPISRPNLTFSTLTVSNMSPEDSSIYLCSVEQGKTEAFFGQGTRLTVV.

The rearrangement links TRBV5-6 to TRBJ1-5; D possibly corresponds to TRBD1 (5 bases). The CDR3 totals 17 residues. Trimming removed 1 base from V and 4 bases from J, with 18 bases in between. The V gene's germline CDR1 is SGHDT and CDR2 YYEEEE. This CDR3 is CASSLYQARGDNQPQHF. For the CDR3, the DNA is TGTGCCAGCAGCTTGTACCAAGCTCGGGGGGATAATCAGCCCCAGCATTTT.

This chain connects TRBV28 to TRBJ1-3; weak D call: TRBD1 (5 bases). Germline CDR1 reads MDHEN; CDR2 reads SYDVKM. This CDR3 has 13 residues. V lost 7 bases, J lost 5 bases, and 12 bases lay in between. This CDR3 reads CASTWGSRNTIYF. CDR3 nucleotide sequence: TGTGCCAGCACATGGGGCAGTCGAAACACCATATATTTT. The full variable domain, completed using reference TRBV28 and TRBJ1-3, is DVKVTQSSRYLVKRTGEKVFLECVQDMDHENMFWYRQDPGLGLRLIYFSYDVKMKEKGDIPEGYSVSREKKERFSLILESASTNQTSMYLCASTWGSRNTIYFGEGSWLTVV.

This clone was found many times. The rearrangement joins TRBV7-9 to TRBJ1-2; D remains ambiguous. V lost 7 bases and J lost 5, with 20 bases in between. CDR1 is SEHNR and CDR2 is FQNEAQ in the germline V gene (reference sequence). The CDR3 contains 15 residues. The CDR3 nucleotides read TGTGCCAGCAACCTCTTGACACCCCAGCCGTATGGCTACACCTTC. Protein sequence: CASNLLTPQPYGYTF.

The chain uses TRBV6-5 and TRBJ2-3, with 7 positions matching TRBD1. Germline V CDR1 and CDR2: MNHEY, SVGAGI. Losses at the gene ends were 6 bases for V and 0 bases for J; bases not matched to a gene: 3. This CDR3 is 14 amino acids long. The CDR3 nucleotides are TGTGCCAGCAGCAAGGGGGCTAGCACAGATACGCAGTATTTT. Protein: CASSKGASTDTQYF.

This chain joins TRBV6-1 and TRBJ1-1; D possibly corresponds to TRBD1 (5 bases). The germline V gene encodes CDR1 MNHNS and CDR2 SASEGT. There are 15 residues in the CDR3. V was shortened by 0 bases and J by 1 base, with 9 bases between the two germline ends. CDR3 sequence (DNA): TGTGCCAGCAGTGAAGCTTTGGGGGGGAACACTGAAGCTTTCTTT. It encodes CASSEALGGNTEAFF.

The CDR3: CASSPAGTGPGNTIYF. CDR3 nucleotides: TGTGCCAGCTCACCGGCCGGGACAGGGCCTGGAAACACCATATATTTT. This chain connects TRBV18 to TRBJ1-3; 9 bases are shared with TRBD1. The CDR3 runs to 16 residues. V shed 3 bases and J 2 bases; nucleotides not matched to a gene: 5. CDR1 is KGHSH and CDR2 is LQKENI in the germline V gene.